What follows are 30 T cell receptor beta chains derived from one specimen sequenced in a study of cytomegalovirus exposure and HLA in healthy donors (dated by TCRdb to 2016 to 2017). The receptor library was made with the immunoSEQ multiplex PCR assay. Entries here come from immuneACCESS through TCRdb and include only in-frame sequences with V and J called. Some clones fail to appear in such tables; in the studies checked, an unresolved V gene covers under half of the shortfall, and the cause of the remainder is unknown. This sample lists 70,000 or so clones; 94% were detected once. The ten largest clones add up to 1.5% to 2% of the sample. The sample taken for sequencing was PBMCs. Source of these receptors: a woman aged 18-29 years in good health and CMV-seropositive.

The chain is built from TRBV5-4 and TRBJ2-7, with 8 bases matching TRBD1. CDR1 and CDR2 (germline): SGHNT, YYREEE (reference sequence). CDR3 length: 14 residues. The trim removed 3 bases at V and 6 bases at J, leaving 8 bases unmatched. This CDR3 reads CASSSGTGRSEQYF. The CDR3 DNA reads as TGTGCCAGCAGCTCCGGGACAGGTCGTAGCGAGCAGTACTTC.

This rearrangement joins TRBV9 to TRBJ1-2; D not resolved. The CDR3 consists of 16 residues. The germline gives CDR1 SGDLS, CDR2 YYNGEE. The ends were cut back, 6 bases at V and 4 bases at J, with 22 bases in the middle. CDR3 loop: CASTPENLPSSYGYTF. Written as DNA, the CDR3 is TGTGCCAGCACCCCCGAGAACCTACCCTCTAGCTATGGCTACACCTTC.

The chain has TRBV5-4 and TRBJ2-7, with 9 nucleotides matching TRBD1. Germline trimming cut 4 bases from V and 2 bases from J; bases unmatched to any gene: 7. This CDR3 spans 15 amino acids. CDR1 SGHNT and CDR2 YYREEE come from the germline V gene (reference sequence). DNA of the CDR3: TGTGCCAGCAGCCTGGAGGGGACAGGGCCCTACGAGCAGTACTTC. Its protein is CASSLEGTGPYEQYF. Full variable domain (rest looked up from reference TRBV5-4 and TRBJ2-7): ETGVTQSPTHLIKTRGQQVTLRCSSQSGHNTVSWYQQALGQGPQFIFQYYREEENGRGNFPPRFSGLQFPNYSSELNVNALELDDSALYLCASSLEGTGPYEQYFGPGTRLTVT.

The V call is TRBV6-5, the J call TRBJ2-5; 9 positions agree with TRBD1. The CDR3 sequence is 15 residues long. The germline CDR1 and CDR2 sequences are MNHEY and SVGAGI. Trimming at V came to 5 bases and at J to 4 bases, leaving 8 bases not matched to a gene. The DNA for the CDR3 is TGTGCCAGCAGTGCCGCCGGGACAGGGAGAGAGACCCAGTACTTC. This codes for CASSAAGTGRETQYF.

The chain is built from TRBV7-3 and TRBJ2-2; unclear D gene. The CDR3 sequence is 14 residues long. Germline CDR1 reads SGHTA; CDR2 reads FQGTGA. V was clipped by 4 bases and J by 1 base, with 7 bases between them. The CDR3 nucleotides are TGTGCCAGCAGCTCCTCAGGGAACACCGGGGAGCTGTTTTTT. Translation gives CASSSSGNTGELFF.

This sequence joins TRBV19 and TRBJ2-7, with D maybe TRBD1 (5 bases). V gave up 5 bases and J gave up 5 bases, with 16 bases separating them. The CDR3 consists of 14 residues. Per germline, CDR1 LNHDA and CDR2 SQIVND (reference sequence). The CDR3 is CASSVGAGLNEQYF. The CDR3 DNA reads as TGTGCCAGTAGTGTTGGGGCAGGGCTAAACGAGCAGTACTTC.

This clone was seen a single time. The chain uses TRBV7-9 and TRBJ2-1, with TRBD2 matching over 9 bases. From germline, CDR1 is SEHNR and CDR2 FQNEAQ (reference sequence). This CDR3 has 13 amino acids. Trimming removed 11 bases from V and 8 bases from J; junction bases left unmatched: 10. The CDR3 sequence is CAPEKREVYEQFF. The CDR3 nucleotides read TGTGCCCCCGAGAAGCGGGAGGTGTATGAGCAGTTCTTC.

The V call is TRBV5-1, the J call TRBJ1-1, with TRBD1 matching 9 bases. Trimming removed 4 bases from V and 7 bases from J; junction bases left unmatched: 5. This CDR3 has 13 residues. From germline, CDR1 is SGHRS and CDR2 YFSETQ. The CDR3 protein is CASSRTGEGEAFF. CDR3 nucleotide sequence: TGCGCCAGCAGCCGGACAGGGGAGGGTGAAGCTTTCTTT.

This clone was counted a single time. This chain connects TRBV7-9 to TRBJ2-5, with 7 bases aligning to TRBD2. V gave up 5 bases and J gave up 5 bases; unmatched junction bases: 17. CDR1 is SEHNR and CDR2 is FQNEAQ in the germline V gene (reference sequence). CDR3 length equals 17 residues. The CDR3 nucleotides read TGTGCCAGCAGCGTTTCGGCGGGAGAAGTGGTGGGGGAGACCCAGTACTTC. Amino acid sequence: CASSVSAGEVVGETQYF.

The genes are TRBV19 and TRBJ2-3; 9 bases are a match to TRBD1. The CDR3 is 16 amino acids. Losses at the gene ends were 5 bases for V and 3 bases for J; bases not matched to a gene: 9. Looked up from germline, CDR1 is LNHDA and CDR2 is SQIVND (reference sequence). The DNA of the CDR3 is TGTGCCAGTAGTCCCGGAGGACAGGGGTTAACAGATACGCAGTATTTT. It codes for CASSPGGQGLTDTQYF.

This chain joins TRBV5-1 and TRBJ2-7; TRBD2 is a possible D gene (6 bases). Trimming pared 4 bases from V and 4 bases from J, leaving 24 bases between. Germline V gives CDR1 SGHRS, CDR2 YFSETQ. The CDR3 totals 17 residues. In DNA, the CDR3 is TGCGCCAGCAGCCGGCCGAACTTGTGGGAGGACGGGTACGAGCAGTACTTC. Protein sequence: CASSRPNLWEDGYEQYF. The full variable domain, in which reference TRBV5-1 and TRBJ2-7 provide the parts outside the CDR3, is KAGVTQTPRYLIKTRGQQVTLSCSPISGHRSVSWYQQTPGQGLQFLFEYFSETQRNKGNFPGRFSGRQFSNSRSEMNVSTLELGDSALYLCASSRPNLWEDGYEQYFGPGTRLTVT.

The CDR3 DNA reads as TGTGCCAGCTCACCAGGGCAGGGGAGAGCTATTTGGCAATTCTTC. Amino acids: CASSPGQGRAIWQFF. V is TRBV18 and J is TRBJ2-1; D may be TRBD1 (6 bases). The V end was cut by 2 bases, the J end by 16 bases, with 24 bases between. The length of the CDR3 is 15 residues. From germline, CDR1 is KGHSH and CDR2 LQKENI.

The chain links TRBV5-1 to TRBJ2-7, with TRBD1 identical over 9 bases. This CDR3 has 14 amino acids. Trimming at V came to 4 bases and at J to 3 bases, leaving 5 bases not matched to a gene. CDR1 is SGHRS and CDR2 is YFSETQ in the germline V gene. The chain's CDR3 is CASSPGQGVYEQYF. CDR3 nucleotides: TGCGCCAGCAGCCCGGGACAGGGAGTCTACGAGCAGTACTTC.

V gene TRBV27 combines with J gene TRBJ2-1; possibly TRBD1 for D (6 bases). Trimming left V 5 bases short and J 2 bases short, with 19 bases between. This CDR3 region has 17 residues. Per the germline V gene, CDR1 is MNHEY and CDR2 is SMNVEV (reference sequence). This CDR3 is CASSTKHRAHTYNEQFF. CDR3 DNA sequence: TGTGCCAGCAGTACAAAACACAGGGCCCATACCTACAATGAGCAGTTCTTC.

This clone was seen just once. The chain couples TRBV5-1 to TRBJ2-2; unclear D gene. The CDR3 length is 15 residues. Germline CDR1 is SGHRS and CDR2 is YFSETQ. With 2 bases removed from V and 6 bases from J, the gap between germline ends came to 14 bases. DNA for the CDR3: TGCGCCAGCAGCTTTCGCTCGTCGGCGGCCGGGGAGCTGTTTTTT. This translates into CASSFRSSAAGELFF.

The rearrangement links TRBV6-5 to TRBJ1-1, with a possible D match to TRBD1 (5 bases). V was trimmed by 2 bases and J by 3 bases, leaving 13 bases between them. Per the germline V gene, CDR1 is MNHEY and CDR2 is SVGAGI. CDR3 length: 15 residues. The CDR3, as DNA: TGTGCCAGCAGTTACGACCAGGGTCGGGACACTGAAGCTTTCTTT. Its protein is CASSYDQGRDTEAFF.

This clone was counted between two and nine times. This chain joins TRBV5-6 and TRBJ2-2; D is ambiguous. The CDR3 has 12 residues. CDR1 is SGHDT, CDR2 YYEEEE, per germline. Trimming stripped 4 bases from V and 6 bases from J, with 7 bases between. In DNA form, the CDR3 reads TGTGCCAGCAGCCAGTTATCCGGGGAGCTGTTTTTT. As protein: CASSQLSGELFF.

In its sample, this clone was seen once. This sequence joins TRBV9 and TRBJ2-1, with a tentative D call TRBD2 (5 bases). Trimming shortened V by 6 bases and J by 9 bases, and 16 bases separated the two germline ends. From germline, CDR1 is SGDLS and CDR2 YYNGEE. This CDR3 has 13 amino acids. CDR3 nucleotide sequence: TGTGCCAGCAACTCCGGAGGACCGGCTGAGCAGTTCTTC. Its protein is CASNSGGPAEQFF.

V and J are TRBV4-1 and TRBJ2-7; the D is unclear. The length of the CDR3 is 16 residues. Trimming took off 1 base at V and 2 bases at J, with 15 bases between the two ends. From germline, CDR1 is MGHRA and CDR2 YSYEKL. The CDR3 nucleotides are TGCGCCAGCAGCCAAGCTTCGGTAGAGCCGACCTACGAGCAGTACTTC. It encodes CASSQASVEPTYEQYF.

A single count supports this clone. V usage is TRBV11-3 and J usage is TRBJ2-3; 9 bases map to TRBD2. Germline CDR1 and CDR2: SGHNT and YENEEA. V lost 6 bases, J lost 4 bases, and 17 bases stayed unmatched. The CDR3 length is 18 residues. CDR3 sequence (DNA): TGTGCCAGCAGGGATATGGGGGCTAGCGGGGAGATATCAGATACGCAGTATTTT. Encoded protein: CASRDMGASGEISDTQYF.

The chain carries TRBV7-9 and TRBJ1-4; TRBD1 matches at 7 bases. Trimming removed 5 bases from V and 6 bases from J; junction bases left unmatched: 3. Germline assignment: CDR1 SEHNR and CDR2 FQNEAQ (reference sequence). This CDR3 comprises 13 residues. CDR3 DNA: TGTGCCAGCAGCCGGCAGGGGGATGAAAAACTGTTTTTT. As protein: CASSRQGDEKLFF.

The chain is built from TRBV6-5 and TRBJ1-6, with D tentatively TRBD1 (6 bases). The CDR3 loop spans 14 amino acids. Germline V lookup: CDR1 MNHEY, CDR2 SVGAGI. Trimming left V 6 bases short and J 5 bases short, with 11 bases between. The CDR3, as DNA: TGTGCCAGCAGCAACGGACAGAATAATTCACCCCTCCACTTT. Its translation is CASSNGQNNSPLHF.

The chain carries TRBV10-3 and TRBJ1-3; 8 bases match TRBD1. After removal of 3 bases from V and 4 bases from J, the junction contained 8 bases not matched to a gene. Germline-derived CDR1 and CDR2 are ENHRY and SYGVKD. The CDR3 is 16 residues long. The CDR3 loop is CAISDPDRGKGNTIYF. The CDR3 DNA reads TGTGCCATCAGTGATCCAGACAGGGGAAAGGGAAACACCATATATTTT.

This clone was seen a few times. The rearrangement joins TRBV27 to TRBJ2-7, with TRBD2 matching over 9 bases. Germline V gives CDR1 MNHEY, CDR2 SMNVEV (reference sequence). J was trimmed by 6 bases and V by 4 bases; bases with no gene match: 10. This CDR3 has 15 amino acids. CDR3 region: CASSSSGGRASEQYF. Written as DNA, the CDR3 is TGTGCCAGCAGTTCCTCGGGCGGGAGGGCCTCCGAGCAGTACTTC.

The chain has TRBV2 and TRBJ2-6, with no clear D. Per the germline V gene, CDR1 is SNHLY and CDR2 is FYNNEI. Trimming cost V 6 bases and J 3 bases, with 9 bases left between them. The CDR3 length is 14 residues. The CDR3 loop is CASRSDSGANVLTF. The CDR3 coding sequence is TGTGCCAGCAGAAGCGATAGTGGGGCCAACGTCCTGACTTTC.

The V gene is TRBV5-6, the J gene TRBJ1-1; no reliable D call. Germline loops: CDR1 SGHDT, CDR2 YYEEEE. Trimming pared 0 bases from V and 3 bases from J, leaving 12 bases between. The CDR3 has 15 residues. This CDR3 is CASSLVRAKDTEAFF. The CDR3 DNA reads as TGTGCCAGCAGCTTGGTGAGGGCGAAGGACACTGAAGCTTTCTTT.

The chain combines TRBV5-1 with TRBJ1-1; 7 bases align to TRBD1. Germline V gene data show CDR1 as SGHRS and CDR2 as YFSETQ. The CDR3 is 17 residues long. The J segment lost 5 bases and the V segment lost 1 base, leaving 14 bases of the junction unmatched. This CDR3 reads CASSLWSGGEIGTEAFF. The CDR3 DNA sequence: TGCGCCAGCAGCTTGTGGTCAGGGGGAGAAATTGGTACTGAAGCTTTCTTT.

This chain links TRBV27 with TRBJ2-1; D is unresolved. Germline CDR1 is MNHEY and CDR2 is SMNVEV (reference sequence). CDR3 length: 15 residues. Trimming removed 3 bases at V and 3 bases at J, with 12 bases between. The DNA for the CDR3 is TGTGCCAGCAGTTTGGAGCGTGAGCGCTACAATGAGCAGTTCTTC. Amino acid sequence: CASSLERERYNEQFF.

The gene calls are TRBV5-5 and TRBJ1-5; D remains ambiguous. V lost 1 base, J lost 0 bases, and 5 bases lay in between. Germline CDR1 reads SGHKS; CDR2 reads YYEKEE (reference sequence). There are 14 residues in the CDR3. In DNA form, the CDR3 reads TGTGCCAGCAGCTTGATCCTTAGCAATCAGCCCCAGCATTTT. Residues: CASSLILSNQPQHF.

This rearrangement joins TRBV7-9 to TRBJ2-7; D perhaps matches TRBD1 (5 bases). Trimming took 5 bases from V and 3 from J, leaving 17 bases between them. Germline assignment: CDR1 SEHNR and CDR2 FQNEAQ (reference sequence). The CDR3 runs 15 residues. The chain's CDR3 is CASSPRWGRDYEQYF. CDR3 coding DNA: TGTGCCAGCAGCCCTAGGTGGGGCAGGGACTACGAGCAGTACTTC.